The 7 T cell receptor beta chains below come from one sample, sequenced in a study of cytomegalovirus exposure and HLA in healthy donors. 60 Vbeta and 13 Jbeta primers were used in PCR. TCRdb keeps only in-frame clones here, not all; method: immunoSEQ multiplex PCR. The repertoire holds over 110,000 clones, with under 90% as singletons. Sequenced sample: PBMCs. The receptors derive from a male donor in good health and CMV-seronegative.

This clone was found once. The rearrangement uses TRBV13 and TRBJ2-7; D gene uncertain. Germline CDR1 and CDR2: PRHDT and FYEKMQ (reference sequence). This CDR3 is built from 13 residues. Deletions cut 5 bases from V and 0 bases from J, with 8 bases between. As DNA, the CDR3 is TGTGCCAGCAGCATAGTGAGCTCCTACGAGCAGTACTTC. Its protein is CASSIVSSYEQYF.

The CDR3 DNA reads TGTGCCAGCAGCTTAGAAGCCGCGGGTAACTATGGCTACACCTTC. The encoded protein is CASSLEAAGNYGYTF. The chain has TRBV13 and TRBJ1-2, with D unresolved. This CDR3 is built from 15 residues. CDR1 and CDR2 (germline): PRHDT, FYEKMQ (reference sequence). Trimming shortened V by 1 base and J by 1 base, and 10 bases separated the two germline ends.

The chain links TRBV19 to TRBJ1-4; D is possibly TRBD1 (5 bases). The CDR3 contains 13 residues. V lost 7 bases, J lost 7 bases, and 13 bases lay in between. From germline, CDR1 is LNHDA and CDR2 SQIVND (reference sequence). CDR3 in amino acids: CASTIGGFEKLFF. CDR3 in DNA: TGTGCCAGTACCATCGGGGGGTTTGAAAAACTGTTTTTT.

This chain uses TRBV7-2 with TRBJ2-7, with D perhaps matching TRBD1 (5 bases). V lost 1 base to trimming and J lost 4 bases, with 8 bases between them. Per germline, CDR1 SGHTA and CDR2 FQGNSA. The CDR3 length is 13 residues. The CDR3 DNA follows: TGTGCCAGCAGCTTAGGTCACAGGTACGAGCAGTACTTC. This encodes CASSLGHRYEQYF.

V and J are TRBV5-1 and TRBJ2-6; maybe TRBD2 (5 bases). Trimming shortened V by 9 bases and J by 4 bases, and 17 bases separated the two germline ends. CDR1 is SGHRS, CDR2 YFSETQ, per germline. CDR3 length: 15 amino acids. The CDR3 DNA reads TGCGCCACCTCACTCGGGGTACCAGGGGCCAACGTCCTGACTTTC. It specifies CATSLGVPGANVLTF.

The chain uses TRBV10-3 and TRBJ2-3; maybe TRBD1 (5 bases). Germline V gene data show CDR1 as ENHRY and CDR2 as SYGVKD. The V and J ends lost 0 bases and 4 bases respectively, with 5 bases between them. The CDR3 runs 13 residues. The CDR3 coding sequence is TGTGCCATCAGTGAGTCGACAGCAGATACGCAGTATTTT. Its translation: CAISESTADTQYF.

The CDR3 nucleotides are TGTGCCAGCAGCGTAGACTCAGGGGCATGGTTGGAGACCCAGTACTTC. Protein: CASSVDSGAWLETQYF. The V call is TRBV9, the J call TRBJ2-5, with D maybe TRBD1 (6 bases). This CDR3 has 16 residues. V gave up 0 bases and J gave up 5 bases, with 17 bases separating them. The germline V gene has CDR1 SGDLS and CDR2 YYNGEE.